This TCR beta chain was sequenced for a study of radiation and T cells in renal cell carcinoma (dated by TCRdb to the early 2020s). With regard to the full study: TCR beta sequencing covered approximately 51 samples in total, comprising approximately 26 tumors and roughly 27 peripheral blood samples. The final blood draw was performed at 4 weeks after radiation, at the same time as nephrectomy. Across all 53 samples, over 4,000,000 unique CDR3 nucleotide sequences encoding around 2.8 million unique CDR3 amino acid sequences were identified.

With respect to this clone: Which antigen it targets is not known. Base qualities are missing; no much larger clone stands one base away.

The cysteine opens and the phenylalanine closes a CDR3 of 14 amino acids. Of all the DNA, just the CDR3 is kept, 42 bases in frame from base 1. V is shortened by 2 bases, J by 7 bases, and the region joining them spans 15 bases. The germline V gene (reference sequence) provides CDR1 MNHEY and CDR2 SMNVEV. Broad study findings and their caveats: Changes in the blood repertoire were not tracked past 4 weeks after treatment. In blood, the top tumor clonotypes increased from baseline to 2 weeks after radiation and then shrank by 4 weeks, which suggests a temporary expansion of tumor-resident clones. Because pretreatment tumor biopsies were not available, the study could not determine whether clonotypes were already present within the tumor at baseline. The single-armed trial design could not address effects of radiation dose or scheduling on the TCR repertoire.

Following the manufacturer's recommendations, the immunoSEQ kit was used to generate TCR beta libraries from genomic DNA. To prepare libraries, a first multiplex PCR with proprietary primers was run, followed by a second PCR that added unique barcodes, and a bead cleanup was done after each round. A kit-provided positive control reaction and a negative control reaction were included in every sample batch. The final libraries were assessed on an Agilent 4200 TapeStation D1000 ScreenTape, pooled by volume, and quantified by qPCR. Sequencing was performed on an Illumina NextSeq500 using a MidOutput 150-cycle cartridge, with 156 Read1 cycles, 15 Index1 cycles, and the kit custom primers. The pooled library was loaded at roughly 0.96 pM, with an approximately 20% PhiX control spiked in. Per the source publication's procedure: Vendor-processed data were analyzed in R, with a clonotype defined as all T cells sharing the same CDR3 nucleotide sequence. For clone abundance analyses, frequencies were normalized to the 10,000 most abundant clones in each sample. Public T cell clones, which averaged fewer than five per sample, were excluded before analysis. Tumor-enriched clonotypes and baseline blood-enriched clonotypes were defined as those with an abundance difference of at least 32-fold between compartments. Clonotypes expanded or contracted between blood time points were identified with a beta-binomial differential abundance model. The Baroni-Urbani and Buser coefficient was used to measure tumor-blood repertoire similarity, and groups were compared with two-tailed Wilcoxon tests in R. The table was pulled from immuneACCESS by TCRdb, which kept in-frame rearrangements only. Such tables lose some clones; where checked, under half of the loss comes from unresolved V genes, and the rest has no known cause. V and J calls and clone size are as listed in that table; D and trimming were resolved from the DNA. Within this sample are roughly 86,000 clones, with around 85% of them counted one time only. Around 9.4% of the sample comes from the top ten.

Read against the paper, the sample's time point label means: blood 4 weeks post-SBRT, at nephrectomy. The sample's treatment or condition label, decoded: 15 Gy SBRT to primary tumor, nephrectomy 4 weeks later. The samples were drawn from a clinical trial, where primary renal cell carcinomas were treated with 15 Gy of stereotactic body radiation therapy and then removed by nephrectomy 4 weeks afterward. To track tumor-enriched clonotypes, serial peripheral blood was sampled from radiation-treated patients at baseline and at 2 weeks and 4 weeks after SBRT. Every patient had renal cell carcinoma of clear cell pathology. Genomic DNA for TCR sequencing was prepared using the QIAamp DNA Blood Mini Kit (Qiagen). The analyses included only samples that passed all quality control checks.

The rearrangement combines TRBV27 with TRBJ2-7; the D gene could be TRBD1 or TRBD2, each one agreeing over 6 bases. The sequencing here drew on blood, taken from a patient whose treatment included radiotherapy and nephrectomy. This sequence originates from a man over 45 with renal cell carcinoma. The nucleotide sequence is given as TGTGCCAGCAGTTTAACGGGGGCGCGGTATGAGCAGTACTTC. It is translated as CASSLTGARYEQYF.